The T cell receptor beta chain under discussion was sequenced for a study of T cells expressing NK-cell markers. Study at large: Among eight sequenced donors, seven carried HCMV seropositivity while one was seronegative.

The CDR3 totals 11 residues. Germline V gives CDR1 SGHTA, CDR2 FQGNSA. TCRdb re-called the 5' RACE reads; every CDR3 protein appears as one record, without DNA. This repertoire includes about 390,000 distinct CDR3 sequences. The rearrangement joins TRBV7-2 to TRBJ2-1; TCRdb's D call, TRBD2, is unchecked because there is no DNA. The source material was blood T cells: a sorted CD56 or NKG2C T cell subset, CD4+ or CD8+ T cells, or bulk PBMC T cells (not recorded which). The receptor comes from a woman aged 50 to 60 in good health. The CDR3 spells CANGRDDEQFF.